The sequence of this T cell receptor beta chain was determined in a study of T cell responses to AZD1222 COVID-19 vaccine. Generated by immunoSEQ multiplex PCR, the TCRdb table keeps only in-frame clones and is missing some. The sample holds 95,000 to 150,000 clones, around 93% seen once. The germline gives CDR1 MDHEN, CDR2 SYDVKM. The CDR3 sequence is 15 residues long. V shed 1 base and J shed 5 bases, with 14 bases lying between them. Source: peripheral blood, taken 28 days after the second AZD1222 dose. The chain carries TRBV28 and TRBJ2-5; no clear D gene. The receptor's source is an adult who received the AZD1222 COVID-19 vaccine. The CDR3 loop is CASSLLAGSGETQYF. The CDR3 DNA reads as TGTGCCAGCAGTTTATTGGCAGGTTCTGGGGAGACCCAGTACTTC.